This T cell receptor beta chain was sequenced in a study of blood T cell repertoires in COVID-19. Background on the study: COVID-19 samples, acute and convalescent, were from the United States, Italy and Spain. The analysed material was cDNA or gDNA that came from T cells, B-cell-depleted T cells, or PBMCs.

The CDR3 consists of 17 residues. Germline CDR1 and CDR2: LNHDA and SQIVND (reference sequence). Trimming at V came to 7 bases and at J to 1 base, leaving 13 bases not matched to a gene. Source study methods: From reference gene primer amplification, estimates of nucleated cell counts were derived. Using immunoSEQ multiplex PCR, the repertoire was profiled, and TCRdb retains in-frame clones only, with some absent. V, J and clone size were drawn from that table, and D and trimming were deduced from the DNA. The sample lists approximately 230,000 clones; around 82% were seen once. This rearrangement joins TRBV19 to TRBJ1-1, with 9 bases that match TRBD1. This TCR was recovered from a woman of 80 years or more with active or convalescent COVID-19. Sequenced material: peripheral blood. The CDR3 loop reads CASTDPPGTGTNTEAFF. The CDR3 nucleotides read TGTGCCAGTACCGACCCCCCTGGGACAGGGACGAACACTGAAGCTTTCTTT.